In its sample, the clone carrying this T cell receptor beta chain was seen once. Reverse transcribed after extraction, RNA yielded cDNA as the sequencing template. This table comes from immunoSEQ multiplex PCR, and its TCRdb copy is limited to in-frame clones, with some not included. This sample yields 200,000 or so clones, of which 55% to 75% are seen a single time; 4.5% to 6% belongs to the top ten. V lost 5 bases and J 3 bases, leaving 5 bases between the germline ends. The CDR3 has 11 amino acids. Germline assignment: CDR1 MNHEY and CDR2 SMNVEV (reference sequence). The record originates from a study of CD8+ T cells in alopecia areata. The treatment was: oral pan-JAK inhibitor, 5-10 mg twice daily.

This clonotype was obtained from a human donor with alopecia areata. The chain combines TRBV27 with TRBJ2-7; D gene ambiguous. Sequenced here: CD4+ T cells sorted from blood, sampled at week 24, from a patient treated with tofacitinib. The CDR3 region is CASSDRYEQYF. CDR3 nucleotide sequence: TGTGCCAGCAGTGACCGCTACGAGCAGTACTTC.